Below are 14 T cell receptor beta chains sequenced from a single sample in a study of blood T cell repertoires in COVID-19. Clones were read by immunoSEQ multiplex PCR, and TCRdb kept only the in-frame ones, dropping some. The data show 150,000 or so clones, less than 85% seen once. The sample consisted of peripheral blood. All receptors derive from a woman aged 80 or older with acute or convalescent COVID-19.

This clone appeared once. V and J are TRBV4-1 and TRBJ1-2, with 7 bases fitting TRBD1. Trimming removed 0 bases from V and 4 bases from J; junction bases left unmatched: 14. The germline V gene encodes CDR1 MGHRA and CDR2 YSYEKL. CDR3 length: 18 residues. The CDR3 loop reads CASSQDWASGTAIYGYTF. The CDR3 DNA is TGCGCCAGCAGCCAAGATTGGGCGTCCGGGACAGCAATCTATGGCTACACCTTC.

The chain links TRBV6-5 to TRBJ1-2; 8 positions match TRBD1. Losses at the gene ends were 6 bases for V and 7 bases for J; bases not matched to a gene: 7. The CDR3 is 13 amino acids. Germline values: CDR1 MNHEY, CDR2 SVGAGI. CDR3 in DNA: TGTGCCAGCAGCCCCCGGGACAGGCGTGGCTACACCTTC. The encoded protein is CASSPRDRRGYTF.

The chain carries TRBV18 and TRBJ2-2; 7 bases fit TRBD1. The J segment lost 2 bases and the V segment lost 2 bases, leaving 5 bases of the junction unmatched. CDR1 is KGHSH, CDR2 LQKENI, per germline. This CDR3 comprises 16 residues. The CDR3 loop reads CASSPLGQVNTGELFF. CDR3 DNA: TGTGCCAGCTCACCATTAGGACAGGTCAACACCGGGGAGCTGTTTTTT.

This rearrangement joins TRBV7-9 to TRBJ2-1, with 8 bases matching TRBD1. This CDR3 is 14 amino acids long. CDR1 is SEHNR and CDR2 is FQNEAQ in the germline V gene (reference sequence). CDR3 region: CLVTPVTGEGEQFF. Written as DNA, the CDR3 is TGTCTAGTGACCCCCGTGACAGGGGAAGGTGAGCAGTTCTTC.

CDR3 nucleotides: TGCGCCAGCAGCCAAGCCTTTACCGGGACAGTAGAATCACCCCTCCACTTT. Translation gives CASSQAFTGTVESPLHF. The chain couples TRBV4-3 to TRBJ1-6, with 7 bases that match TRBD1. The CDR3 runs 17 residues. The germline V gene encodes CDR1 LGHNA and CDR2 YSLEER. After removal of 1 base from V and 10 bases from J, the junction contained 13 bases not matched to a gene.

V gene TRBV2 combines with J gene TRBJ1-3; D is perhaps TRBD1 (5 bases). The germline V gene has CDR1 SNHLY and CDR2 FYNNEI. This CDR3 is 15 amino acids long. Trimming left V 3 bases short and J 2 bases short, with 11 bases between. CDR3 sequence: CASSEEGRPGNTIYF. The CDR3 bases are TGTGCCAGCAGTGAGGAGGGGAGGCCTGGAAACACCATATATTTT.

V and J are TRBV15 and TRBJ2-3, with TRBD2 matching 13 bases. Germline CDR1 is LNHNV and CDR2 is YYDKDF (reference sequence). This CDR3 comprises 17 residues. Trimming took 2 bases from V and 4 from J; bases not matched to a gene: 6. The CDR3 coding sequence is TGTGCCACCAGCAGACGACTAGCGGGAGGTTTGGCAGATACGCAGTATTTT. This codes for CATSRRLAGGLADTQYF.

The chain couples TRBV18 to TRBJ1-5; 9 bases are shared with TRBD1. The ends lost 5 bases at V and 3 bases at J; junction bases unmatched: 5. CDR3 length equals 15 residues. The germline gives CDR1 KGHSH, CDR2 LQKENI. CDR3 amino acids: CASSGDRVANQPQHF. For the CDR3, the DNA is TGTGCCAGCTCAGGGGACAGGGTCGCCAATCAGCCCCAGCATTTT.

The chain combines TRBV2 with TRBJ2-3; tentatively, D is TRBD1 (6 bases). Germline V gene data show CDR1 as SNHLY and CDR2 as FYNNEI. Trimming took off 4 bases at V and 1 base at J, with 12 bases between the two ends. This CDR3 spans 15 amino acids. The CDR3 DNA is TGTGCCAGCAGTGGAACAGGGTCAGGCACAGATACGCAGTATTTT. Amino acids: CASSGTGSGTDTQYF.

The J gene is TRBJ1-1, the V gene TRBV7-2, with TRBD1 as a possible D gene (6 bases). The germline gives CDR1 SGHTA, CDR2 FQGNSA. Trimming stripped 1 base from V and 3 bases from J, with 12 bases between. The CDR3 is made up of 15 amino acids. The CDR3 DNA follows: TGTGCCAGCAGCTTAGTCCACAGGGTGGACACTGAAGCTTTCTTT. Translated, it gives CASSLVHRVDTEAFF. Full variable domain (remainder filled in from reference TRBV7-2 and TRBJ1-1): GAGVSQSPSNKVTEKGKDVELRCDPISGHTALYWYRQSLGQGLEFLIYFQGNSAPDKSGLPSDRFSAERTGGSVSTLTIQRTQQEDSAVYLCASSLVHRVDTEAFFGQGTRLTVV.

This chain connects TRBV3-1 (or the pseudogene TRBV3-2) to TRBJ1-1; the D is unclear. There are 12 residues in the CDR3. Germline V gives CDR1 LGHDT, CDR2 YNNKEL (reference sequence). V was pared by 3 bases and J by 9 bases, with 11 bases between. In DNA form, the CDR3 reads TGTGCCAGCAGCCAGGGCCCGCTGCAAGCTTTCTTT. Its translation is CASSQGPLQAFF.

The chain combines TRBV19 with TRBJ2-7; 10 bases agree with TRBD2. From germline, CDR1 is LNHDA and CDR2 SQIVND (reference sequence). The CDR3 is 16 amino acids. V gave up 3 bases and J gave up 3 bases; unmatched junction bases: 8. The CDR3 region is CASSMGSSGRGYEQYF. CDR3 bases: TGTGCCAGTAGTATGGGCTCTAGCGGGAGAGGCTACGAGCAGTACTTC.

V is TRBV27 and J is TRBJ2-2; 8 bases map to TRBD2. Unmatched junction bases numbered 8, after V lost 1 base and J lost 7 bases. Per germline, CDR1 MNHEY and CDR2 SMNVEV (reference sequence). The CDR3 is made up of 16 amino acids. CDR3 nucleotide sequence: TGTGCCAGCAGTTTATTGGGGACTAGTCATTTCGGGGAGCTGTTTTTT. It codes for CASSLLGTSHFGELFF.

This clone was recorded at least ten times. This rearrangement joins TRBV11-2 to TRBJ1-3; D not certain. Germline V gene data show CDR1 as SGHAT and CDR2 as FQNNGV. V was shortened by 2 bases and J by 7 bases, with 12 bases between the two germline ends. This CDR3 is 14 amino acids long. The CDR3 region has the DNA TGTGCCAGCAGCTTAACGGGAGGCGAGAACACCATATATTTT. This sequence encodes CASSLTGGENTIYF.